This T cell receptor beta chain emerged from a study of human thymus T cells (dated by TCRdb to the early 2020s). With regard to the full study: The study characterized TCR alpha and beta repertoires from eight infant thymus samples and four related peripheral blood samples. The cohort included more than 5 male and two female infants, with donor ages spanning 7 to 244 days.

Comments on this clone: Its target antigen remains unknown. Per-base quality was not reported, and no clone a single base away is much larger than it.

Results and caveats for the whole study, not just this receptor: Biased V and J gene segment usage appeared to be present in both thymic and peripheral blood repertoires. On average, thymus samples yielded 750,000 to 1,000,000 unique TCRB clonotypes, whereas blood samples yielded about 80,000.

Immunologically healthy infants undergoing open corrective cardiac surgery for congenital heart defects in Finland were used as donors. From four of the eight donors, a small aliquot of about 0.5-1 mL peripheral blood was collected during surgery. Instead of starting from a fixed cell number, genomic DNA extraction from blood samples used all available leukocytes. ACK lysis buffer was used to remove erythrocytes from blood, and the leukocytes were stored at -70 degrees C as pellets. A QIAsymphony instrument was used to extract genomic DNA from frozen cell pellets. TCRB and TCRAD loci were amplified from a standardized quantity of quality-controlled genomic DNA using the immunoSEQ multiplex PCR assay. The V(D)J region was spanned by amplicons of a length sufficient to cover the CDR3 and to identify V and J genes. Amplicon sequencing was performed on an Illumina platform through the commercial immunoSEQ service. The study's own analysis went as follows. Primer bias and sequencing errors were corrected using previously described methods, and TCRAD and TCRB definitions followed the IMGT database. immunoSEQ Analyzer 3.0 and VDJTools were used for repertoire analysis, which covered basic statistics, V/J segment usage, diversity estimates, rarefaction and pairwise overlap. Diversity was estimated using the Chao1, ChaoE, Efron-Thisted, Shannon and inverse Simpson indices, and was also estimated on datasets down-sampled to the size of the smallest sample. Repertoire overlap used strict matching of CDR3 nucleotide sequence, V gene and J gene, with Jaccard-based multidimensional scaling clustering. This is the immuneACCESS table as TCRdb keeps it, with only in-frame sequences that have V and J called. A part of the clones is gone; compared with another copy, unresolved V genes explain less than half, and the rest is unexplained. V and J calls and clone size follow that table, whereas D and trimming were derived from the DNA. The sample table records about 50,000 clones; 95% of these occur just once. The top ten clonotypes cover about 0.16% of the sample.

The receptor was derived from a girl in the first two years of life with a congenital heart defect but otherwise immunologically healthy. The material sequenced was blood.

CDR3 sequence: CASSLYRQALSYEQYF. The sequenced DNA: TGTGCCAGCAGTTTATATCGGCAGGCCCTCTCCTACGAGCAGTACTTC. This chain joins TRBV28 to TRBJ2-7; no D gene call is confident. V is cut by 1 base and J by 0 bases, and the space between the germline ends is 13 bases. The CDR3 holds 16 amino acids from the cysteine to the phenylalanine. Only CDR3 DNA remains: 48 bases, in frame from the first base. The germline V gene provides CDR1 MDHEN and CDR2 SYDVKM.